This T cell receptor beta chain derives from a study of blood T cell repertoires in COVID-19. Original handling: By means of reference gene primer amplification, nucleated cell counts were estimated. TCRdb's table, derived via immunoSEQ multiplex PCR, lists solely in-frame clones and lacks some. Clonal size and the V and J genes are those of that table, whereas D and trimming came from the DNA. The sample yields under 50,000 clones, approximately 88% seen once. The germline CDR1 and CDR2 sequences are SNHLY and FYNNEI. The CDR3 is 14 amino acids. V shed 8 bases and J shed 3 bases, with 14 bases lying between them.

The rearrangement links TRBV2 to TRBJ1-5; D is unresolved. This clonotype was obtained from a man between 65 and 85 years old with acute or convalescent COVID-19. The sample consisted of peripheral blood. CDR3 sequence reads: CASVVRLNNQPQHF. DNA of the CDR3: TGTGCCAGCGTTGTCAGGTTGAACAATCAGCCCCAGCATTTT.